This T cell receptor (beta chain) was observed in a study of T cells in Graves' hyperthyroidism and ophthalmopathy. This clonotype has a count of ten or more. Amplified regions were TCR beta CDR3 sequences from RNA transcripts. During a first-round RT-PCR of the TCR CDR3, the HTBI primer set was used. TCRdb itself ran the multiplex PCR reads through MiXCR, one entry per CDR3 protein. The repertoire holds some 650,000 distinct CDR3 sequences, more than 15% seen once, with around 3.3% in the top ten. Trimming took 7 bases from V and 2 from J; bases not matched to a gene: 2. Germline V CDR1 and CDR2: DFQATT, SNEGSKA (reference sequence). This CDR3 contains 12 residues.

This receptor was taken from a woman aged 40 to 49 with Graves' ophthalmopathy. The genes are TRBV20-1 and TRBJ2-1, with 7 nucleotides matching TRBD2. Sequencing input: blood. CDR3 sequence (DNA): TGCAGTGTTGGGGGGGCCTACAATGAGCAGTTCTTC. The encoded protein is CSVGGAYNEQFF.